Sequencing of this TCR beta chain was carried out in a study of CD8+CD57+ T cells in acquired aplastic anemia. Study-level information: Yields of DNA that came from sorted CD4+ and CD8+ cells averaged about 3.5 ug. As sequenced from healthy donors, CD4+ cells averaged roughly 11 million reads.

Between the trimmed V and J ends, which lost 3 bases and 4 bases, there was a span of 15 bases. CDR3 length: 15 residues. Germline values: CDR1 MDHEN, CDR2 SYDVKM. Both TCR beta VDJ combination and CDR3 sequence profiling were carried out. Genomic DNA was the template for this profiling. TCRdb redid the calling of the reads with MiXCR, one entry per CDR3 protein. The sample shows 100,000 to 150,000 distinct CDR3 sequences, around two fifths of them seen only once. Study-wide findings and caveats: Statistical testing detected no significant gap in CD8+ Simpson's diversity between patients and controls.

This clonotype was picked up many times. Its antigen is not identified. The receptor's source is a human donor in good health, serving as a control. This sequence joins TRBV28 and TRBJ1-2, with D unclear. The sequenced sample consisted of sorted CD4+, CD8+, or CD8+CD57+ T cells (not recorded which) from PBMCs. CDR3 sequence reads: CASSFESSLIYGYTF. CDR3 nucleotides: TGTGCCAGCAGTTTCGAGTCTTCATTGATCTATGGCTACACCTTC.